A single sample is the source of the 29 T cell receptor beta chains below, sequenced in a study of tumor and adjacent non-tumor tissue in lung cancer. The template was RNA from unsorted bulk tissue. The library came from three nested PCR rounds adapted from ARM-PCR protocols. In TCRdb, the multiplex PCR reads were re-called with MiXCR into one record per CDR3 protein. This sample has 200,000 to 250,000 distinct CDR3 sequences, with over 55% found just once. Sequencing was carried out using lung tumor tissue. The source of these receptors is a man aged 60 to 75 with non-small cell lung cancer.

The V gene is TRBV6-5, the J gene TRBJ2-7; TRBD2 agrees at 11 bases. Trimming cost V 10 bases and J 0 bases; bases outside gene matches: 8. Germline CDR1 reads MNHEY; CDR2 reads SVGAGI. The CDR3 covers 15 residues. The CDR3 DNA follows: TGTGCCACCACTCCACTAGCGGGGGTCTCCTACGAGCAGTACTTC. Its translation: CATTPLAGVSYEQYF.

Regarding this clonotype: The CDR3 end shows no conserved phenylalanine or tryptophan, and so a read error is likely. V is TRBV20-1 and J is TRBJ2-7; D is possibly TRBD1 (6 bases). V was trimmed by 7 bases and J by 3 bases, leaving 13 bases between them. This CDR3 contains 12 residues. CDR1 DFQATT and CDR2 SNEGSKA come from the germline V gene (reference sequence). CDR3 sequence reads: CSVRDIRYEQYL. CDR3 nucleotide sequence: TGCAGTGTTCGGGACATCCGCTACGAGCAGTACTTA.

The rearrangement links TRBV20-1 to TRBJ2-2; D tentatively reads TRBD1 or TRBD2 (5 bases each). V was cut by 0 bases and J by 5 bases, with 13 bases left in between. This CDR3 comprises 15 residues. Germline CDR1 reads DFQATT; CDR2 reads SNEGSKA (reference sequence). The CDR3 spells CSAREGRAVTGELFF. The CDR3 bases are TGCAGTGCTAGAGAGGGACGGGCGGTAACCGGGGAGCTGTTTTTT.

The genes are TRBV6-2 or TRBV6-3 and TRBJ1-1; D unclear. CDR1 is MNHEY and CDR2 is SVGEGT in the germline V gene. CDR3 length: 14 amino acids. V shed 6 bases and J shed 6 bases, with 17 bases lying between them. CDR3: CASRPMGVYSEAFF. The CDR3 region has the DNA TGTGCCAGCAGACCTATGGGCGTATACTCTGAAGCTTTCTTT.

On this clonotype itself: At one end the junction does not follow the germline gene, possibly because of a read error. The rearrangement uses TRBV28 and TRBJ2-7; a possible D gene is TRBD1 (5 bases). CDR1 is MDHEN and CDR2 is SYDVKM in the germline V gene. The CDR3 has 13 amino acids. The CDR3 is CASRSGCPYEQYF. DNA of the CDR3: TGTGCCAGCAGGTCAGGGTGTCCCTACGAGCAATACTTC.

Comments on this clonotype: Germline is not matched at one junction end, which may reflect a read error. V usage is TRBV11-3 and J usage is TRBJ1-1; D might be TRBD1 (5 bases). Germline lookup yields CDR1 SGHNT and CDR2 YENEEA. The CDR3 runs to 15 residues. CDR3 DNA sequence: TGTGCCAGCAGTTTAGTGTCGGGGCGGCACACTGAAGCTTTCTTT. Amino acid sequence: CASSLVSGRHTEAFF.

As concerns this clonotype: One junction end does not reproduce the germline sequence, and a read error may be involved. J is TRBJ2-6 and V is TRBV6-6; D perhaps matches TRBD2 (7 bases). The CDR3 loop spans 18 amino acids. The germline CDR1 and CDR2 sequences are MNHNY and SVGAGI (reference sequence). The CDR3 region is CVSILTGGPSSGANVLTF. CDR3 nucleotide sequence: TGTGTCAGCATTCTCACGGGGGGCCCGAGCTCTGGGGCCAACGTCCTGACTTTC.

J is TRBJ2-7 and V is TRBV20-1; weak D call: TRBD1 (5 bases). The CDR3 runs to 12 residues. Trimming pared 8 bases from V and 5 bases from J, leaving 16 bases between. The germline V gene has CDR1 DFQATT and CDR2 SNEGSKA (reference sequence). The DNA of the CDR3 is TGCAGTTATGAAAGGGGTGCCCACGAGCAGTACTTC. As protein: CSYERGAHEQYF.

This clonotype was detected many times. The CDR3 here is CSATGTGANEKLFF. Here the CDR3 DNA reads TGCAGTGCTACAGGGACAGGGGCTAATGAAAAACTGTTTTTT. The chain couples TRBV20-1 to TRBJ1-4; the match to TRBD1 covers 10 bases. From germline, CDR1 is DFQATT and CDR2 SNEGSKA (reference sequence). This CDR3 spans 14 amino acids. V lost 4 bases to trimming and J lost 3 bases; unmatched junction nucleotides: 2.

This clonotype came up once. The gene calls are TRBV12-3 or TRBV12-4 and TRBJ2-3; a weak D match, TRBD2 (6 bases). This CDR3 region has 14 residues. V lost 4 bases and J 8 bases, leaving 16 bases between the germline ends. The CDR3 DNA reads TGTGCCAGCAGTTACCTATCCGGGGGTTTTACGCAGTATTTT. Translated, it gives CASSYLSGGFTQYF.

Notes on this clonotype: Germline and junction disagree at one end, which may indicate a read error. The chain carries TRBV6-2 or TRBV6-3 and TRBJ2-5; D may be TRBD1 (6 bases). The CDR3 spans 14 residues. The V gene's germline CDR1 is MNHEY and CDR2 SVGEGT. CDR3 residues: CASRQGANLETRYF. The CDR3 region has the DNA TGTGCCAGCAGACAGGGAGCGAATTTAGAGACCCGGTACTTC.

This sequence joins TRBV7-8 and TRBJ1-1, with a possible D match to TRBD1 (5 bases). This CDR3 spans 14 amino acids. V dropped 1 base and J dropped 4 bases, with 10 bases sitting between them. CDR1 and CDR2 from the germline V gene are SGHVS and FQNEAQ. In DNA, the CDR3 is TGTGCCAGCAGCTTAGATCAGGGTGGCACTGAAGCTTTCTTT. Its translation: CASSLDQGGTEAFF.

Worth noting for this clonotype: Relative to the germline gene, one junction end is altered; a read error may explain this. The chain has TRBV13 and TRBJ2-3; 7 bases match TRBD2. The CDR3 consists of 15 residues. Germline V gives CDR1 PRHDT, CDR2 FYEKMQ (reference sequence). This CDR3 reads CASSPGGPSTETQYF. DNA for the CDR3: TGTGCCAGCAGCCCGGGGGGTCCTAGCACAGAAACGCAGTATTTT.

The genes are TRBV6-1 and TRBJ2-7; the D gene is possibly TRBD2 (5 bases). The CDR3 length is 12 residues. Trimming stripped 6 bases from V and 2 bases from J, with 8 bases between. Germline V gene data show CDR1 as MNHNS and CDR2 as SASEGT. CDR3 nucleotides: TGTGCCAGCAGGGAGGATCCCTACGAGCAGTACTTC. Translation gives CASREDPYEQYF.

With respect to this clonotype: One base away lies a much larger clone, so this may be a sequencing read error. V and J are TRBV20-1 and TRBJ1-5; no definite D call. CDR3 length: 13 amino acids. Germline-derived CDR1 and CDR2 are DFQATT and SNEGSKA (reference sequence). V dropped 3 bases and J dropped 0 bases, with 6 bases sitting between them. The chain's CDR3 is CSARAYSNQPQHF. The DNA of the CDR3 is TGCAGTGCTAGGGCATATAGCAATCAGCCCCAGCATTTT.

A note on this clonotype: The conserved final phenylalanine or tryptophan is absent from the CDR3, which likely points to a read error. V gene TRBV4-1 combines with J gene TRBJ2-1, with 10 bases fitting TRBD2. The CDR3 is made up of 16 amino acids. In germline, CDR1 is MGHRA, CDR2 YSYEKL. CDR3 loop: CASSVRLAGDYYEQFL. CDR3 nucleotide sequence: TGCGCCAGCAGCGTGAGACTAGCGGGTGACTACTATGAGCAGTTCCTC.

The sample holds a few counts of this clonotype. V and J are TRBV20-1 and TRBJ2-7; 7 nucleotides align to TRBD2. The CDR3 has 14 amino acids. Germline V gene sequence: CDR1 DFQATT, CDR2 SNEGSKA (reference sequence). V shed 4 bases, J shed 2 bases, and the junction held 8 bases outside the gene matches. CDR3 residues: CSATVGTKAYEQYF. The CDR3 coding sequence is TGCAGTGCTACTGTCGGGACTAAAGCCTACGAGCAGTACTTC.

About this clonotype: This may be a read error, as it is one base from a much larger clone. This chain's CDR3 is CSAGHGAGGELFF. Written as DNA, the CDR3 is TGCAGTGCTGGACATGGGGCGGGAGGGGAGCTGTTTTTT. The chain employs TRBV20-1 and TRBJ2-2, with a tentative D call TRBD2 (6 bases). This CDR3 is 13 amino acids long. CDR1 and CDR2 from the germline V gene are DFQATT and SNEGSKA (reference sequence). The germline V and J ends were trimmed by 5 bases and 8 bases, with 15 bases remaining between them.

About this clonotype itself: It may be a read error: a sequence one base away is much more abundant. This chain connects TRBV6-1 to TRBJ2-1; 14 nucleotides match TRBD2. Germline-derived CDR1 and CDR2 are MNHNS and SASEGT. Unmatched junction bases numbered 15, after V lost 7 bases and J lost 4 bases. The CDR3 loop spans 19 amino acids. The CDR3 protein is CASKKGRLTSGGVYNEQFF. The CDR3, as DNA: TGTGCCAGCAAGAAAGGCCGCTTGACTAGCGGGGGGGTATACAATGAGCAGTTCTTC.

Only a few counts were recorded for this clonotype. This rearrangement joins TRBV12-3 or TRBV12-4 to TRBJ1-2; D might be TRBD1 (5 bases). The CDR3 consists of 14 residues. The V end was cut by 6 bases, the J end by 5 bases, with 16 bases between. CDR3 sequence (DNA): TGTGCCAGCAGGAGTCCCGGACGGGGGTATGGCTACACCTTC. Residues: CASRSPGRGYGYTF.

Details on this clonotype: Since the CDR3 does not end with the conserved phenylalanine or tryptophan, this likely comes from a read error. The J gene is TRBJ1-5, the V gene TRBV6-6; 9 bases are shared with TRBD1. V lost 1 base, J lost 3 bases, and 4 bases stayed unmatched. This CDR3 has 16 residues. The germline V gene has CDR1 MNHNY and CDR2 SVGAGI (reference sequence). CDR3 nucleotides: TGTGCCAGCAGTTACTTGGGGACAGGGCACAATCAGCCCCAGCATTCT. Amino acids: CASSYLGTGHNQPQHS.

Regarding this clonotype: The CDR3 end shows no conserved phenylalanine or tryptophan, and so a read error is likely. This sequence joins TRBV4-3 and TRBJ2-3; D is uncertain. Germline V gives CDR1 LGHNA, CDR2 YSLEER. V gave up 1 base and J gave up 7 bases, with 9 bases separating them. This CDR3 is 13 amino acids long. The CDR3 region is CASSQALTNTQYL. In nucleotides, the CDR3 is TGCGCCAGCAGCCAAGCCTTAACCAATACGCAGTATCTT.

The rearrangement links TRBV20-1 to TRBJ1-5, with 7 positions matching TRBD1. V lost 6 bases, J lost 8 bases, and 10 bases stayed unmatched. The CDR3 has 13 residues. The germline CDR1 and CDR2 sequences are DFQATT and SNEGSKA (reference sequence). CDR3 sequence reads: CSANLQGREPQHF. In DNA, the CDR3 is TGCAGTGCCAATCTACAGGGGCGGGAGCCCCAGCATTTT.

The chain recombines TRBV6-6 with TRBJ2-7, with 13 bases lining up with TRBD2. Unmatched junction bases numbered 20, after V lost 10 bases and J lost 5 bases. Germline V gene lookup returns CDR1 MNHNY and CDR2 SVGAGI (reference sequence). The CDR3 covers 18 residues. CDR3 sequence reads: CAINYLGLAGDRSNEQYF. In nucleotides, the CDR3 is TGTGCCATCAATTACCTCGGACTAGCGGGAGATCGTAGCAACGAGCAGTACTTC.

The rearrangement joins TRBV12-3 or TRBV12-4 to TRBJ2-4; D is undetermined. Trimming cost V 4 bases and J 1 base, with 11 bases left between them. This CDR3 has 15 residues. Written as DNA, the CDR3 is TGTGCCAGCAGTTCAAAGTTGGGGGCCAAAAACATTCAGTACTTC. As protein: CASSSKLGAKNIQYF.

Details on this clonotype: With a much larger clone just one base away, this may be a read error. This rearrangement joins TRBV20-1 to TRBJ2-7; D uncertain. CDR1 and CDR2 (germline): DFQATT, SNEGSKA (reference sequence). The CDR3 consists of 12 residues. The CDR3 DNA reads TGCAATGCTAATCTCCGTTTGGTAGAGCAGTACTTC. Translating gives CNANLRLVEQYF.

The chain recombines TRBV20-1 with TRBJ1-3, with 12 nucleotides matching TRBD1. Germline trimming cut 2 bases from V and 7 bases from J; bases unmatched to any gene: 18. The CDR3 runs to 19 residues. Germline-derived CDR1 and CDR2 are DFQATT and SNEGSKA (reference sequence). CDR3 amino acids: CSARLIGTGGTSRGNTIYF. The CDR3 DNA reads as TGCAGTGCTAGATTGATCGGGACAGGGGGCACCTCGCGGGGTAACACCATATATTTT.

A few counts support this clonotype. The chain has TRBV29-1 and TRBJ1-1, with a tentative D call TRBD1 (5 bases). Germline V CDR1 and CDR2: SQVTM, ANQGSEA. The CDR3 has 13 residues. The ends were cut back, 8 bases at V and 4 bases at J, with 17 bases in the middle. Here the CDR3 reads CSHGRGPGTEAFF. The CDR3, as DNA: TGCAGCCATGGAAGGGGCCCGGGCACTGAAGCTTTCTTT.

The chain couples TRBV7-9 to TRBJ2-5; 13 nucleotides align to TRBD2. The germline V gene encodes CDR1 SEHNR and CDR2 FQNEAQ (reference sequence). The CDR3 runs 15 residues. V trimming: 4 bases; J trimming: 3 bases; junction bases outside the gene matches: 2. CDR3 nucleotide sequence: TGTGCCAGCAGCTCAGGACTAGCGGGAGAAGAGACCCAGTACTTC. This sequence encodes CASSSGLAGEETQYF.